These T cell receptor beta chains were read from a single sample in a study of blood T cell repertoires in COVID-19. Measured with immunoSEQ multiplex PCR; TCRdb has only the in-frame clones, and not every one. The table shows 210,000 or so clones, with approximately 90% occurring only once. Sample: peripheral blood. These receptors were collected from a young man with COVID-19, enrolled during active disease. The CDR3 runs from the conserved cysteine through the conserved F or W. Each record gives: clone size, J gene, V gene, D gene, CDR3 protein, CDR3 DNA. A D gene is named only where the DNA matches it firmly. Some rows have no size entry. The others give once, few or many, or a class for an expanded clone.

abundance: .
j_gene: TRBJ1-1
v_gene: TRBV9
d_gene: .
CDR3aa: CASSVGVGGGVDTEAFF
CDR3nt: TGTGCCAGCAGCGTAGGCGTCGGGGGAGGGGTTGACACTGAAGCTTTCTTT

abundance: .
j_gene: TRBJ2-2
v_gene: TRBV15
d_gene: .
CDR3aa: CATTPSGAIEAGELFF
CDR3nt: TGTGCCACCACCCCCTCGGGAGCAATAGAAGCCGGGGAGCTGTTTTTT

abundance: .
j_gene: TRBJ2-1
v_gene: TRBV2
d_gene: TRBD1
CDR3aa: CASHGTGDNEQFF
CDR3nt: TGTGCCAGCCACGGGACAGGAGACAATGAGCAGTTCTTC

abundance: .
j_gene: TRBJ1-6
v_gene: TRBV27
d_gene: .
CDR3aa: CASSKGHSNSPLHF
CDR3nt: TGTGCCAGCAGTAAGGGACATTCCAATTCACCCCTCCACTTT

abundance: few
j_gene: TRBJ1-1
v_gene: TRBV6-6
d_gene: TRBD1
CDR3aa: CASSRQGPMNTEAFF
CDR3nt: TGTGCCAGCAGCCGACAGGGCCCGATGAACACTGAAGCTTTCTTT

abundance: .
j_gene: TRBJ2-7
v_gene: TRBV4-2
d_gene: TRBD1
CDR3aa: CASSQGQLGGTGVTGHTYEQYF
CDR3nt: TGTGCCAGCAGCCAAGGCCAATTGGGGGGGACAGGGGTCACCGGACACACCTACGAGCAGTACTTC

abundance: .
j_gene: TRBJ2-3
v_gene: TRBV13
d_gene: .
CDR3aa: CASSSPVWGGASDTQYF
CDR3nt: TGTGCCAGCAGCTCCCCCGTTTGGGGGGGGGCATCAGATACGCAGTATTTT

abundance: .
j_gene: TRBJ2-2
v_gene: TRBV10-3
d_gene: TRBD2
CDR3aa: CAISGGLAGSTGELFF
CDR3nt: TGTGCCATCAGTGGGGGACTAGCGGGAAGCACCGGGGAGCTGTTTTTT

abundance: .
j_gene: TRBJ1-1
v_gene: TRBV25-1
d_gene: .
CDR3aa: CASSAGQPRRTEAFF
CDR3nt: TGTGCCAGCAGTGCAGGACAGCCTCGACGGACTGAAGCTTTCTTT

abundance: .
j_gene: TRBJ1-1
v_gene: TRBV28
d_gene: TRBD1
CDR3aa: CASTGTGGNTEAFF
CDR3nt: TGTGCCAGCACAGGGACAGGTGGGAACACTGAAGCTTTCTTT

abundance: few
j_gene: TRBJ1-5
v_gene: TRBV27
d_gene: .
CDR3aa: CASGQRDQPQHF
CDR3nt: TGTGCCAGTGGACAGCGAGATCAGCCCCAGCATTTT

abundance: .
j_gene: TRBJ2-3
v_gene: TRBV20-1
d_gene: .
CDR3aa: CSASSPSATQYF
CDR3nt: TGCAGTGCTAGTAGCCCTAGCGCTACGCAGTATTTT

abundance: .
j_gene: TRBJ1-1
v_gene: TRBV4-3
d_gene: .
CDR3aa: CASSLRDTFSFF
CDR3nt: TGCGCCAGCAGCCTCCGAGACACCTTTTCTTTCTTT

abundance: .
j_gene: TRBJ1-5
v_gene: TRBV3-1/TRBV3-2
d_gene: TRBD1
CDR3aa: CASSQDGGGAYSNQPQHF
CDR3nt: TGTGCCAGCAGCCAAGATGGAGGGGGCGCATATAGCAATCAGCCCCAGCATTTT

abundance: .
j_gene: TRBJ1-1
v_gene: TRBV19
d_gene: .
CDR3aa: CASSIGGVSEAFF
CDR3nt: TGTGCCAGTAGTATCGGGGGGGTTTCCGAAGCTTTCTTT

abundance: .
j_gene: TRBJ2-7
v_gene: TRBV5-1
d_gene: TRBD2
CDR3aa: CASSYTSSGGAYEQYF
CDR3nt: TGCGCCAGCAGTTACACCAGCAGCGGGGGCGCCTACGAGCAGTACTTC

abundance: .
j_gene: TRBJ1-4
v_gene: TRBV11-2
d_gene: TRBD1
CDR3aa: CASSLLSGGGEKLFF
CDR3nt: TGTGCCAGCAGCTTATTATCAGGGGGAGGTGAAAAACTGTTTTTT

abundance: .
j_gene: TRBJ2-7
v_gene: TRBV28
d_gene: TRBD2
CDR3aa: CASSRPGTGWETSGRAYEQYF
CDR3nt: TGTGCCAGCAGTCGTCCCGGGACAGGGTGGGAGACTAGCGGGAGGGCCTACGAGCAGTACTTC

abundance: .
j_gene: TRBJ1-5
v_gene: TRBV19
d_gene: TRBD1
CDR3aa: CASSTQGALSNQPQHF
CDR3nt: TGTGCCAGTAGTACCCAGGGGGCCCTTAGCAATCAGCCCCAGCATTTT

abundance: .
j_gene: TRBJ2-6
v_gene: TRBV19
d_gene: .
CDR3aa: CASSIVPGVGANVLTF
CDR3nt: TGTGCCAGTAGTATAGTTCCGGGGGTAGGGGCCAACGTCCTGACTTTC

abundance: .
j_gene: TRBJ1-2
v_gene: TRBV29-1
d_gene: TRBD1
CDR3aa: CSVETGNYGYTF
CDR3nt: TGCAGCGTCGAGACAGGGAACTATGGCTACACCTTC

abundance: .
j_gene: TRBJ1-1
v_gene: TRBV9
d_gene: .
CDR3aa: CASSIRGVPNTEAFF
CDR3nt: TGTGCCAGCAGCATCCGCGGGGTACCGAACACTGAAGCTTTCTTT

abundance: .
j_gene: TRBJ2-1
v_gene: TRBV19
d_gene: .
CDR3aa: CASSMEGVEQFF
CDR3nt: TGTGCCAGTAGTATGGAAGGGGTTGAGCAGTTCTTC

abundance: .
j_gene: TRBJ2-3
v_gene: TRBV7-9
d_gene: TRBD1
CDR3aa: CASSRDRVTDTQYF
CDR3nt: TGTGCCAGCAGCCGGGACAGGGTGACAGATACGCAGTATTTT

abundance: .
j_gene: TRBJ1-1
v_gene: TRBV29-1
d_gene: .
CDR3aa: CSVWSGNTEAFF
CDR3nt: TGCAGCGTTTGGTCGGGGAACACTGAAGCTTTCTTT

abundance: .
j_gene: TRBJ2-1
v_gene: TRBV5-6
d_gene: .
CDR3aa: CASSPGLTGVEQFF
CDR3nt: TGTGCCAGCAGCCCGGGACTTACCGGGGTTGAGCAGTTCTTC

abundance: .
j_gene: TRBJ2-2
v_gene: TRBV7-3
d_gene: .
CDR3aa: CASSQGLAQNTGELFF
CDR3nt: TGTGCCAGCAGCCAGGGATTGGCCCAAAACACCGGGGAGCTGTTTTTT

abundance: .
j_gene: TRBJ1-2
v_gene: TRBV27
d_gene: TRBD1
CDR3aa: CASSFRGQGFYGYTF
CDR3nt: TGTGCCAGCAGTTTTAGGGGACAGGGTTTCTATGGCTACACCTTC

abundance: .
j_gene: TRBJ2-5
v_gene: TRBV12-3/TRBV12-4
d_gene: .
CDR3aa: CASSLVGQETQYF
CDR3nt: TGTGCCAGCAGTTTAGTCGGTCAAGAGACCCAGTACTTC

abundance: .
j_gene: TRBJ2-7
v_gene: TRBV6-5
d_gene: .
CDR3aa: CASMRSRTYEQYF
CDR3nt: TGTGCCAGCATGAGATCCCGAACTTACGAGCAGTACTTC

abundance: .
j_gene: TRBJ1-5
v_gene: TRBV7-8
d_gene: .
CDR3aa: CASSRYSDTFGALINQPQHF
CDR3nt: TGTGCCAGCAGCCGATATTCCGACACGTTTGGGGCCCTGATCAATCAGCCCCAGCATTTT

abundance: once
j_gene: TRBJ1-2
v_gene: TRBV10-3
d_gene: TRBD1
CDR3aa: CAISGEGAGYGYTF
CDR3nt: TGTGCCATCAGTGGAGAGGGGGCGGGCTATGGCTACACCTTC

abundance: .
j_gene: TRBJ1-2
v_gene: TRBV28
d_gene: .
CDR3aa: CASSTGVGYTF
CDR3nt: TGTGCCAGCAGTACGGGGGTTGGCTACACCTTC

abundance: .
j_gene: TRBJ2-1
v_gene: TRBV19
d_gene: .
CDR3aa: CASSGFSSYNEQFF
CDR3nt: TGTGCCAGTAGCGGGTTTAGCTCCTACAATGAGCAGTTCTTC

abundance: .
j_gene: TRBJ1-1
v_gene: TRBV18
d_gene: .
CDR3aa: CASSPPSRWDTEAFF
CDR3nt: TGTGCCAGCTCACCACCCAGCAGGTGGGACACTGAAGCTTTCTTT

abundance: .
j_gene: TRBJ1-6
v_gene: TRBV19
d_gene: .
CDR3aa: CASRTGYNSPLHF
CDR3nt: TGTGCCAGCCGAACAGGTTATAATTCACCCCTCCACTTT

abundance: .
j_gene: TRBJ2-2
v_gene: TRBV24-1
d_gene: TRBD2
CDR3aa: CATSVLGGSGELFF
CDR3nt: TGTGCCACCAGTGTTCTCGGGGGGTCCGGGGAGCTGTTTTTT

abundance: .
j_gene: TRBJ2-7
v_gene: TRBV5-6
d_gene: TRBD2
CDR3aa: CASSSSGLLNAYEQYF
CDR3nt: TGTGCCAGCAGCTCCTCGGGACTATTAAATGCCTACGAGCAGTACTTC

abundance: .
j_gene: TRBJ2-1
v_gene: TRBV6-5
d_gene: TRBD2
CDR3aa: CASSREGSSYNEQFF
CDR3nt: TGTGCCAGCTCCAGGGAGGGTTCGTCCTACAATGAGCAGTTCTTC

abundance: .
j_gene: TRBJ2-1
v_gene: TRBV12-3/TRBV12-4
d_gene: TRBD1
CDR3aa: CASSWTGDNEQFF
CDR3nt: TGTGCCAGCAGTTGGACAGGCGACAATGAGCAGTTCTTC

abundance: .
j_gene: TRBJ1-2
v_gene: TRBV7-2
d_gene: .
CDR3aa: CASSLATGRANYGYTF
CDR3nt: TGTGCCAGCAGCTTAGCAACAGGGAGGGCTAACTATGGCTACACCTTC

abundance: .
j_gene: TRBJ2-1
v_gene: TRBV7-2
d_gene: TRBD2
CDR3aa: CASSPWTSREQFF
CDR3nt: TGTGCCAGCAGCCCCTGGACTAGTCGCGAGCAGTTCTTC

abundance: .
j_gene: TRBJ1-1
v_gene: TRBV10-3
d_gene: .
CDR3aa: CAISEGWTEAFF
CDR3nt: TGTGCCATCAGTGAGGGCTGGACTGAAGCTTTCTTT

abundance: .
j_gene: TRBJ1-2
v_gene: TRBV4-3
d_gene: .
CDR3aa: CASSHDRSGTTGMGYTF
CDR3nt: TGCGCCAGCAGCCATGATCGCTCCGGGACTACCGGTATGGGCTACACCTTC

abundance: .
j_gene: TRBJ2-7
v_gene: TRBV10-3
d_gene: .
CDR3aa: CAISESEVLSYEQYF
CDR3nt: TGTGCCATCAGTGAGTCTGAGGTCCTCTCCTACGAGCAGTACTTC

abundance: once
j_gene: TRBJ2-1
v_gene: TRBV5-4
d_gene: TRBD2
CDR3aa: CASSYGTSGGVEQFF
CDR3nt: TGTGCCAGCAGCTACGGGACTAGCGGGGGGGTAGAGCAGTTCTTC

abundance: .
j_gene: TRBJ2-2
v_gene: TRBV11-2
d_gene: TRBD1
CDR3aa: CASSTSGTGSTNTGELFF
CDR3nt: TGTGCCAGCAGCACCTCCGGGACAGGAAGTACGAACACCGGGGAGCTGTTTTTT

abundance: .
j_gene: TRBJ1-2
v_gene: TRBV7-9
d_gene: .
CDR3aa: CASSFVRSGYTF
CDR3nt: TGTGCCAGCAGCTTTGTCCGCAGTGGCTACACCTTC

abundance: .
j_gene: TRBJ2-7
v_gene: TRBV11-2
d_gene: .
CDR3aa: CASSFEGVSYEQYF
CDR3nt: TGTGCCAGCAGCTTCGAGGGTGTCTCCTACGAGCAGTACTTC